This T cell receptor beta chain appears in the sequencing data of a study of human T cells and chemical hapten exposure. Study-wide background: The study sensitized with 2% DPC on a roughly 2 cm by roughly 2 cm patch of upper inner arm skin. General study results and limits: Donors' alopecia may make their immune response differ from healthy people's.

TCRdb ran MiXCR on the RACE reads and lists one entry per CDR3 protein. Of 300,000 to 350,000 distinct CDR3 sequences listed, approximately 6.3% are singletons. The time point here: patch test 1, 2 weeks after DPC sensitization. Treatment noted: therapeutic diphenylcyclopropenone sensitization with weekly scalp DPC. This clonotype was observed a handful of times. What it binds is not known. Germline V lookup: CDR1 SGDLS, CDR2 YYNGEE. This CDR3 is 16 amino acids long. Trimming cost V 4 bases and J 6 bases; bases outside gene matches: 5. Sequenced material: whole blood, taken in connection with sensitization to the hapten diphenylcyclopropenone (DPC). This clonotype originated in a woman younger than 30 with alopecia areata. Some clones in this sample may be carry-over from other donors' samples. The chain combines TRBV9 with TRBJ2-3, with 16 bases lining up with TRBD2. The CDR3 DNA reads as TGTGCCAGCAGCTCCGGGACTAGCGGGGGGGCCGATACGCAGTATTTT. It specifies CASSSGTSGGADTQYF.